The 10 T cell receptor beta chains listed next were all sequenced from one sample in a study of Ad26.COV2.S vaccination and SARS-CoV-2 variants. Generated by immunoSEQ multiplex PCR, the TCRdb table keeps only in-frame clones and is missing some. The sample holds 300,000 to 400,000 clones; roughly 84% are singletons and the top ten take 3.4%. Specified treatment: roughly 20 received Ad26.COV2.S at low or high dose, single or two shots; a few received placebo; per-sample allocation not given. Specimen acquisition occurred on day 63 following the initial vaccine or placebo injection. This sample comprised peripheral blood, obtained in a trial of Ad26.COV2.S vaccine versus placebo. The receptor set was obtained from a person aged 18-60 years who received the Ad26.COV2.S COVID-19 vaccine or a placebo.

The CDR3 protein is CASSQRGAKLFF. Written as DNA, the CDR3 is TGTGCCAGCAGCCAACGGGGGGCAAAACTGTTTTTT. This chain joins TRBV14 and TRBJ1-4, with D tentatively TRBD1 (6 bases). The germline CDR1 and CDR2 sequences are SGHDN and FVKESK. CDR3 size: 12 residues. V shed 2 bases and J shed 10 bases, with 8 bases lying between them. Variable domain in full (rest from reference TRBV14 and TRBJ1-4): EAGVTQFPSHSVIEKGQTVTLRCDPISGHDNLYWYRRVMGKEIKFLLHFVKESKQDESGMPNNRFLAERTGGTYSTLKVQPAELEDSGVYFCASSQRGAKLFFGSGTQLSVL.

The chain links TRBV2 to TRBJ2-2, with D uncertain. Trimming shortened V by 7 bases and J by 4 bases, and 19 bases separated the two germline ends. CDR1 and CDR2 (germline): SNHLY, FYNNEI. This CDR3 has 16 residues. The CDR3 bases are TGTGCCAGCAAGGGTACCGGGCCTCCCCCCACCGGGGAGCTGTTTTTT. It translates to CASKGTGPPPTGELFF.

Only a few counts were recorded for this clone. The chain links TRBV4-3 to TRBJ1-4, with TRBD1 matching 9 bases. After removal of 2 bases from V and 8 bases from J, the junction contained 6 bases not matched to a gene. CDR3 length: 15 residues. CDR1 and CDR2 (germline): LGHNA, YSLEER. This CDR3 reads CASSQKDRGNEKLFF. In nucleotides, the CDR3 is TGCGCCAGCAGCCAAAAGGACAGGGGCAACGAAAAACTGTTTTTT.

This rearrangement joins TRBV4-1 to TRBJ1-5; 7 positions agree with TRBD1. Germline CDR1 reads MGHRA; CDR2 reads YSYEKL. The trim removed 1 base at V and 0 bases at J, leaving 6 bases unmatched. The CDR3 sequence is 17 residues long. The CDR3 here is CASSQVRTGLSNQPQHF. CDR3 coding DNA: TGCGCCAGCAGCCAAGTTAGGACAGGACTTAGCAATCAGCCCCAGCATTTT.

The V call is TRBV7-2, the J call TRBJ2-6; TRBD1 might be the D (6 bases). The CDR3 sequence is 15 residues long. Trimming took 1 base from V and 4 from J, leaving 8 bases between them. Germline V gives CDR1 SGHTA, CDR2 FQGNSA. CDR3 sequence: CASSLGGHGANVLTF. In DNA, the CDR3 is TGTGCCAGCAGCTTAGGGGGGCACGGGGCCAACGTCCTGACTTTC.

A single count supports this clone. A junction boundary mismatches the germline segment, possibly from a read error. This chain uses TRBV7-9 with TRBJ1-1; a weak D match, TRBD1 (6 bases). The CDR3 has 12 amino acids. Germline V gene lookup returns CDR1 SEHNR and CDR2 FQNEAQ (reference sequence). The CDR3 nucleotides read TGTGCCAGCAGCAACCGGGACACGGAAGCTTTCTTT. Protein product: CASSNRDTEAFF.

This chain links TRBV19 with TRBJ2-1; D is unresolved. The CDR3 totals 13 residues. V was pared by 0 bases and J by 7 bases, with 7 bases between. Germline loops: CDR1 LNHDA, CDR2 SQIVND (reference sequence). CDR3 nucleotide sequence: TGTGCCAGTAGTATAGATTGGAGTAATGAGCAGTTCTTC. It translates to CASSIDWSNEQFF. Based on the CDR3 plus reference TRBV19 and TRBJ2-1, the full variable domain is DGGITQSPKYLFRKEGQNVTLSCEQNLNHDAMYWYRQDPGQGLRLIYYSQIVNDFQKGDIAEGYSVSREKKESFPLTVTSAQKNPTAFYLCASSIDWSNEQFFGPGTRLTVL.

This clone has just one count. The chain is built from TRBV6-5 and TRBJ2-1, with 10 nucleotides matching TRBD1. V gave up 0 bases and J gave up 4 bases; unmatched junction bases: 0. CDR3 length: 15 amino acids. Germline CDR1 and CDR2: MNHEY and SVGAGI. The CDR3 reads CASSYSGQGYNEQFF. The DNA for the CDR3 is TGTGCCAGCAGTTACTCGGGACAGGGGTACAATGAGCAGTTCTTC.

The V call is TRBV7-6, the J call TRBJ1-1; 9 positions match TRBD1. The germline CDR1 and CDR2 sequences are SGHVS and FNYEAQ. CDR3 size: 14 residues. V shed 5 bases, J shed 6 bases, and the junction held 7 bases outside the gene matches. The CDR3 here is CASSLGTGYSEAFF. DNA of the CDR3: TGTGCCAGCAGCCTCGGGACAGGGTACTCTGAAGCTTTCTTT.

The rearrangement links TRBV18 to TRBJ2-3, with D perhaps matching TRBD1 (6 bases). V shed 6 bases and J shed 2 bases, with 15 bases lying between them. The CDR3 length is 15 residues. Germline V CDR1 and CDR2: KGHSH, LQKENI. The CDR3 DNA reads TGTGCCAGCTCTCTACGGACAGTAGTCACAGATACGCAGTATTTT. It yields the protein CASSLRTVVTDTQYF.